What follows are 17 T cell receptor beta chains derived from one specimen sequenced in a study of blood T cell repertoires in COVID-19. This table comes from immunoSEQ multiplex PCR, and its TCRdb copy is limited to in-frame clones, with some not included. The sample lists about 250,000 clones, about 86% occurring once. Sequenced input: peripheral blood. The receptors derive from a man aged 80 or over with acute or convalescent COVID-19.

The CDR3 is CASSPSTASYEQYF. The CDR3, as DNA: TGTGCCAGCTCACCGTCAACAGCCTCCTACGAGCAGTACTTC. The J gene is TRBJ2-7, the V gene TRBV18, with no clear D. The V gene lost 3 bases and the J gene lost 0 bases, with 9 bases spanning the gap. The CDR3 totals 14 residues. CDR1 and CDR2 (germline): KGHSH, LQKENI.

This sequence joins TRBV5-5 and TRBJ1-2; TRBD1 is a possible D gene (6 bases). V lost 4 bases and J 5 bases, leaving 21 bases between the germline ends. The length of the CDR3 is 16 residues. The germline V gene encodes CDR1 SGHKS and CDR2 YYEKEE (reference sequence). The CDR3, as DNA: TGTGCCAGCAGCCCCACCGTTGCAGGGGTAGGGTATGGCTACACCTTC. Translation gives CASSPTVAGVGYGYTF.

This chain joins TRBV18 and TRBJ2-7, with a tentative D call TRBD2 (5 bases). The CDR3 is 13 residues long. Germline CDR1 KGHSH, CDR2 LQKENI. The ends were cut back, 6 bases at V and 1 base at J, with 10 bases in the middle. The CDR3 reads CASSSTGSYEQYF. CDR3 bases: TGTGCCAGCTCCTCGACGGGGTCCTACGAGCAGTACTTC.

The chain combines TRBV18 with TRBJ1-1; maybe TRBD1 (6 bases). Trimming took off 5 bases at V and 1 base at J, with 11 bases between the two ends. Germline CDR1 and CDR2: KGHSH and LQKENI. The CDR3 totals 14 residues. The DNA for the CDR3 is TGTGCCAGCTCATCCAGGGGCGGGAACACTGAAGCTTTCTTT. Amino acids: CASSSRGGNTEAFF. The whole variable domain, filled in from reference TRBV18 and TRBJ1-1, reads NAGVMQNPRHLVRRRGQEARLRCSPMKGHSHVYWYRQLPEEGLKFMVYLQKENIIDESGMPKERFSAEFPKEGPSILRIQQVVRGDSAAYFCASSSRGGNTEAFFGQGTRLTVV.

The CDR3 DNA reads as TGTGCCAGCAGATTAACCACCGGGGGACAAGAGACCCAGTACTTC. This encodes CASRLTTGGQETQYF. This chain links TRBV7-9 with TRBJ2-5; D might be TRBD2 (6 bases). Germline CDR1 and CDR2: SEHNR and FQNEAQ (reference sequence). Between the trimmed V and J ends, which lost 6 bases and 2 bases, there was a span of 16 bases. The CDR3 sequence is 15 residues long.

This clone has only a few counts. The chain recombines TRBV2 with TRBJ2-7, with TRBD2 identical over 9 bases. The CDR3 totals 18 residues. Per germline, CDR1 SNHLY and CDR2 FYNNEI. Germline trimming cut 4 bases from V and 4 bases from J; bases unmatched to any gene: 17. In nucleotides, the CDR3 is TGTGCCAGCAGTGGGAGGACTAGCGTTCCCCCGGGGTTATACGAGCAGTACTTC. This gives the protein CASSGRTSVPPGLYEQYF.

Remarks on this clone: An end of the junction differs from the germline gene, which may be a read error. This CDR3 is CASNLWGGRNSPLHF. CDR3 bases: TGTGCCAGCAACTTGTGGGGGGGGCGAAATTCACCCCTCCACTTT. V is TRBV5-6 and J is TRBJ1-6, with D perhaps TRBD1 (6 bases). Germline lookup yields CDR1 SGHDT and CDR2 YYEEEE. The CDR3 has 15 amino acids.

The chain employs TRBV28 and TRBJ2-2, with 10 positions matching TRBD2. Germline values: CDR1 MDHEN, CDR2 SYDVKM. V lost 5 bases and J lost 1; bases outside the gene matches: 4. This CDR3 comprises 16 residues. As DNA, the CDR3 is TGTGCCAGCAGTCGGCTAGCGGGGGTGAACACCGGGGAGCTGTTTTTT. This sequence encodes CASSRLAGVNTGELFF.

This clone was recorded many times. This chain connects TRBV11-2 to TRBJ2-7, with 8 bases fitting TRBD1. V shed 2 bases, J shed 3 bases, and the junction held 15 bases outside the gene matches. The CDR3 covers 18 residues. CDR1 and CDR2 from the germline V gene are SGHAT and FQNNGV. The CDR3 is CASSLFQTIPGQDYEQYF. CDR3 bases: TGTGCCAGCAGCTTATTCCAGACGATTCCGGGACAGGACTACGAGCAGTACTTC.

The chain combines TRBV7-2 with TRBJ2-3; 7 nucleotides agree with TRBD1. The V gene end was trimmed by 5 bases and the J gene end by 8 bases; junction bases not matched to a gene: 4. This CDR3 region has 12 residues. Germline CDR1 is SGHTA and CDR2 is FQGNSA. CDR3 region: CASSQGVGTQYF. DNA of the CDR3: TGTGCCAGCAGCCAGGGGGTGGGTACGCAGTATTTT.

The CDR3 sequence is CASSSTGHSNTEAFF. The CDR3 DNA follows: TGTGCCAGCAGCTCCACGGGACACTCGAACACTGAAGCTTTCTTT. V gene TRBV11-1 combines with J gene TRBJ1-1; tentatively, D is TRBD1 (6 bases). The CDR3 is 15 amino acids. Per the germline V gene, CDR1 is SGHAT and CDR2 is FQDESV (reference sequence). Trimming took off 4 bases at V and 1 base at J, with 13 bases between the two ends.

This clone appeared a single time. Here the CDR3 DNA reads TGTGCCACCAGTGCCGGCAGGCCTAACTATGGCTACACCTTC. It translates to CATSAGRPNYGYTF. V is TRBV24-1 and J is TRBJ1-2; D is unclear. The CDR3 runs 14 residues. The V end was cut by 5 bases, the J end by 0 bases, with 9 bases between. Germline V gives CDR1 KGHDR, CDR2 SFDVKD.

J is TRBJ1-2 and V is TRBV18; 8 bases are a match to TRBD1. V was clipped by 2 bases and J by 3 bases; unmatched bases: 8. Germline values: CDR1 KGHSH, CDR2 LQKENI. The CDR3 runs 16 residues. The CDR3 here is CASSPFGQGLDYGYTF. The CDR3 region has the DNA TGTGCCAGCTCACCATTCGGACAGGGCCTCGACTATGGCTACACCTTC.

This clone came up once. The chain has TRBV11-2 and TRBJ1-6; the match to TRBD1 covers 10 bases. This CDR3 contains 16 residues. Germline V gene sequence: CDR1 SGHAT, CDR2 FQNNGV. The ends lost 5 bases at V and 4 bases at J; junction bases unmatched: 5. CDR3 coding DNA: TGTGCCAGCAGCCCCAGGACAGGGGGATATAATTCACCCCTCCACTTT. It yields the protein CASSPRTGGYNSPLHF.

The rearrangement links TRBV6-1 to TRBJ2-5; TRBD2 matches at 7 bases. This CDR3 has 18 residues. Germline CDR1 MNHNS, CDR2 SASEGT. The ends lost 0 bases at V and 2 bases at J; junction bases unmatched: 12. CDR3 in DNA: TGTGCCAGCAGTGAAGCGCTTCCCTCGGGGGGATGGCAAGAGACCCAGTACTTC. It specifies CASSEALPSGGWQETQYF.

The V call is TRBV6-4, the J call TRBJ1-1, with TRBD1 matching 11 bases. With V trimmed by 6 bases and J by 7 bases, 7 bases remained unmatched. This CDR3 has 14 amino acids. Looked up from germline, CDR1 is MRHNA and CDR2 is SNTAGT. In DNA, the CDR3 is TGTGCCAGCAGCCGGACAGGGGGCTTGAATGAAGCTTTCTTT. This translates into CASSRTGGLNEAFF.

This clone was seen a handful of times. V and J are TRBV11-2 and TRBJ2-7, with a possible D match to TRBD1 (7 bases). Trimming shortened V by 3 bases and J by 6 bases, and 18 bases separated the two germline ends. Germline CDR1 SGHAT, CDR2 FQNNGV. This CDR3 comprises 15 residues. The CDR3 region has the DNA TGTGCCAGCAGCTTCGGTCCCTACAGGGGAGGCGAGCAGTACTTC. It codes for CASSFGPYRGGEQYF.